One and the same sample provided the 11 T cell receptor beta chains below, sequenced in a study of HIV-infected patients and healthy controls. Reverse transcription used around 540 ng RNA and constant-region primers for alpha and beta. Each of the alpha and beta chains got its own library through chain-specific third strand synthesis with indices. TCRdb ran MiXCR on the 5' RACE reads and lists one entry per CDR3 protein. The table includes 9,900 or so distinct CDR3 sequences, about 5.2% detected once. The repertoire came from unfractionated whole blood and reflected all unsorted peripheral T cells. The sequences come from blood, collected before antiretroviral therapy. These receptors came from an adult with HIV infection.

This clonotype was counted ten times or more. The gene calls are TRBV5-1 and TRBJ1-1; D unresolved. CDR3 size: 15 residues. The V and J ends lost 5 bases and 3 bases respectively, with 17 bases between them. The germline CDR1 and CDR2 sequences are SGHRS and YFSETQ. The CDR3: CASRQMGRIDTEAFF. The CDR3 region has the DNA TGCGCCAGCAGGCAAATGGGGAGAATTGACACTGAAGCTTTCTTT.

The CDR3, as DNA: TGTGCCAGCAGCTTCGGGTTCCCCTACGAGCAGTACTTC. It specifies CASSFGFPYEQYF. This sequence joins TRBV7-2 and TRBJ2-7; D uncertain. Per the germline V gene, CDR1 is SGHTA and CDR2 is FQGNSA. With 3 bases removed from V and 2 bases from J, the gap between germline ends came to 8 bases. CDR3 length equals 13 residues. The complete variable domain, with remaining parts taken from reference TRBV7-2 and TRBJ2-7, reads GAGVSQSPSNKVTEKGKDVELRCDPISGHTALYWYRQSLGQGLEFLIYFQGNSAPDKSGLPSDRFSAERTGGSVSTLTIQRTQQEDSAVYLCASSFGFPYEQYFGPGTRLTVT.

Within the sample, this clonotype is medium-sized. The rearrangement uses TRBV20-1 and TRBJ2-1, with 12 nucleotides matching TRBD2. The CDR3 is made up of 15 amino acids. Germline V gene data show CDR1 as DFQATT and CDR2 as SNEGSKA (reference sequence). V was pared by 3 bases and J by 9 bases, with 9 bases of the junction left unmatched. The CDR3: CSASLLAGGPSEQFF. CDR3 coding DNA: TGCAGTGCTAGCCTGCTAGCGGGAGGGCCGAGTGAGCAGTTCTTC.

The genes are TRBV12-3 or TRBV12-4 and TRBJ1-1; D unclear. This CDR3 is 13 amino acids long. V was cut by 6 bases and J by 4 bases, with 12 bases left in between. The CDR3: CASRLPRGTEAFF. The CDR3 DNA sequence: TGTGCCAGCAGATTACCCCGGGGCACTGAAGCTTTCTTT.

This clonotype was detected many times. The J gene is TRBJ2-1, the V gene TRBV5-5, with TRBD2 identical over 7 bases. V was pared by 1 base and J by 0 bases, with 7 bases of the junction left unmatched. In germline, CDR1 is SGHKS, CDR2 YYEKEE (reference sequence). The CDR3 has 17 amino acids. The CDR3 DNA reads as TGTGCCAGCAGCTTGTTCACTAGCGTGAGCTCCTACAATGAGCAGTTCTTC. Protein product: CASSLFTSVSSYNEQFF.

Ten or more counts support this clonotype. This sequence joins TRBV29-1 and TRBJ2-3; weak D call: TRBD2 (5 bases). V was trimmed by 5 bases and J by 3 bases, leaving 12 bases between them. CDR1 and CDR2 (germline): SQVTM, ANQGSEA. The CDR3 has 13 amino acids. CDR3 coding DNA: TGCAGCGTTCCCGGACTGATTACAGATACGCAGTATTTT. As protein: CSVPGLITDTQYF.

In this sample, this clonotype turned up many times. The chain is built from TRBV7-2 and TRBJ2-3; possible D gene TRBD2, 5 bases. Germline loops: CDR1 SGHTA, CDR2 FQGNSA. Trimming left V 3 bases short and J 1 base short, with 11 bases between. The CDR3 covers 15 residues. CDR3 coding DNA: TGTGCCAGCAGCTTTAGGACTGGTGGCACAGATACGCAGTATTTT. It translates to CASSFRTGGTDTQYF.

There are many counts of this clonotype. The chain links TRBV29-1 to TRBJ2-1; no firm D call. The CDR3 consists of 13 residues. Germline loops: CDR1 SQVTM, CDR2 ANQGSEA. V lost 7 bases, J lost 7 bases, and 17 bases lay in between. The CDR3 DNA is TGCAGCGCCGAGAGGCCGCTAATGAATGAGCAGTTCTTC. Translating gives CSAERPLMNEQFF.

The sample holds many counts of this clonotype. The chain links TRBV7-9 to TRBJ2-2; D may be TRBD2 (6 bases). V was shortened by 5 bases and J by 0 bases, with 16 bases between the two germline ends. Per germline, CDR1 SEHNR and CDR2 FQNEAQ (reference sequence). The CDR3 is made up of 17 amino acids. This CDR3 is CASSPPTGTANTGELFF. The CDR3 DNA reads TGTGCCAGCAGCCCTCCGACGGGGACTGCGAACACCGGGGAGCTGTTTTTT.

This clonotype was counted ten times or more. This sequence joins TRBV12-3 or TRBV12-4 and TRBJ2-5; 12 bases line up with TRBD2. Trimming took 5 bases from V and 5 from J; bases not matched to a gene: 6. The CDR3 contains 15 residues. In nucleotides, the CDR3 is TGTGCCAGCAGTAGGGCTAGCGGGGGGGCGGAGACCCAGTACTTC. Residues: CASSRASGGAETQYF.

This clonotype was counted at least ten times. J is TRBJ2-1 and V is TRBV29-1, with 11 bases lining up with TRBD2. This CDR3 is built from 17 residues. Germline V lookup: CDR1 SQVTM, CDR2 ANQGSEA. V lost 0 bases, J lost 5 bases, and 9 bases stayed unmatched. The CDR3 protein is CSVEDRLAGGPDNEQFF. The CDR3 nucleotides are TGCAGCGTTGAAGATAGGTTAGCGGGAGGGCCGGACAATGAGCAGTTCTTC.